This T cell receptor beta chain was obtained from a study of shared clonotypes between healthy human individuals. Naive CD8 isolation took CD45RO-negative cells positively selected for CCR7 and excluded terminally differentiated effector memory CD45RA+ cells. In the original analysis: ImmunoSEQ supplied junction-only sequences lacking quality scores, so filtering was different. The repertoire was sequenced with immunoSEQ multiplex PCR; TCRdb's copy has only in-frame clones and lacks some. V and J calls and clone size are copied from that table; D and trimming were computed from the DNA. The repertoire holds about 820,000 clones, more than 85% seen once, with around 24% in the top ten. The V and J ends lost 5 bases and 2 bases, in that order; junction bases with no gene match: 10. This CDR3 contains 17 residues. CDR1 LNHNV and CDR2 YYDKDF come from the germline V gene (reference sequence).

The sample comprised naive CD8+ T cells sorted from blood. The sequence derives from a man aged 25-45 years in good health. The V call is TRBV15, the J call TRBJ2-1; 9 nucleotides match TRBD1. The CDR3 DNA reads TGTGCCACCAGCGACCGGACAGGGGCTGGCCCCTACAATGAGCAGTTCTTC. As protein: CATSDRTGAGPYNEQFF.